This is a list of T cell receptor beta chains from one sample in a study of shared clonotypes between healthy human individuals. The assay was immunoSEQ multiplex PCR, and TCRdb's table has in-frame clones only and misses some. This sample has about 1.1 million clones; 75% to 85% occur once, and the top ten carry approximately 0.56%. Source material: memory CD4+ T cells from PBMCs. These receptors all stem from a man between 18 and 29 years old in good health. Some clones in this sample may be carry-over from other donors' samples. The CDR3 runs from the conserved cysteine through the conserved F or W. Fields, in order: V gene, D gene, J gene, clone size, CDR3 DNA, CDR3 protein. A D gene is named only where the DNA matches it firmly. Clone size is not always given. Where it is, it says once, few, many or a class for expanded clones.

TRBV7-9	-	TRBJ1-4	-	TGTGCCAGCAGCTTAGCAGGTCTCCGGATCGGGGAAAAACTGTTTTTT	CASSLAGLRIGEKLFF
TRBV4-2	-	TRBJ1-4	-	TGTGCCAGCAGCCGGGCTAATGAAAAACTGTTTTTT	CASSRANEKLFF
TRBV6-6	-	TRBJ2-7	once	TGTGCCAGCAGTTACGCGGGGCCATCCTACGAGCAGTACTTC	CASSYAGPSYEQYF
TRBV11-2	-	TRBJ1-2	-	TGTGCCAGCAGCACCGGACAGAGGGAGGGGTATGGCTACACCTTC	CASSTGQREGYGYTF
TRBV5-1	TRBD1	TRBJ1-1	-	TGCGCCAGCAGCCCGGACAGGCCCAACACTGAAGCTTTCTTT	CASSPDRPNTEAFF
TRBV5-8	TRBD1	TRBJ1-3	once	TGTGCCAGCACCAAAACCGGGACAGGGCCAGCGGGTGGAAACACCATATATTTT	CASTKTGTGPAGGNTIYF
TRBV6-1	-	TRBJ1-1	-	TGTGCCAGCAGCACTAAATGGGACACTGAAGCTTTCTTT	CASSTKWDTEAFF
TRBV7-3	-	TRBJ2-6	-	TGTGCCAGCAGCTTAACCCCAGGATCTGGGGCCAACGTCCTGACTTTC	CASSLTPGSGANVLTF
TRBV5-1	TRBD1	TRBJ2-7	-	TGCGCCAGCAGCATGGGGACAGGTACCTACGAGCAGTACTTC	CASSMGTGTYEQYF
TRBV7-2	-	TRBJ1-1	-	TGTGCCAGCAGCGCGGGACACTCTAGGGAGGCTTTCTTT	CASSAGHSREAFF
TRBV20-1	-	TRBJ1-1	few	TGCAGTGCTAGTAGGCGGGAGGAAGCTTTCTTT	CSASRREEAFF
TRBV7-9	-	TRBJ2-7	-	TGTGCCAGCAGCCACCGACAGGGAGGGAACGAGCAGTACTTC	CASSHRQGGNEQYF
TRBV28	-	TRBJ2-7	-	TGTGCCAGCATTTCTCCCAGAAGGAGCTACGAGCAGTACTTC	CASISPRRSYEQYF
TRBV11-3	-	TRBJ2-2	-	TGTGCCAGCAGCCTCCCAGGGGGGGACACCGGGGAGCTGTTTTTT	CASSLPGGDTGELFF
TRBV6-1	-	TRBJ1-3	-	TGTGCCAGCAGTGAGGAACCGCTCTCTGGAAACACCATATATTTT	CASSEEPLSGNTIYF
TRBV19	TRBD1	TRBJ1-2	once	TGTGCCAGTAGTATCGGACAGGGCGGTGGCTACACCTTC	CASSIGQGGGYTF
TRBV27	-	TRBJ2-7	-	TGTGCCAGCAGTCCGGGTGGGTTCTCCTACGAGCAGTACTTC	CASSPGGFSYEQYF
TRBV7-6	-	TRBJ2-3	-	TGTGCCAGCACTTGGGGGAGCACAGATACGCAGTATTTT	CASTWGSTDTQYF
TRBV7-2	-	TRBJ2-1	-	TGTGCCAGCAGCCTCTACGACGATGAGCAGTTCTTC	CASSLYDDEQFF
TRBV18	-	TRBJ2-2	-	TGTGCCAGCTCACGGGAAGCCGGGGAGCTGTTTTTT	CASSREAGELFF
TRBV6-5	-	TRBJ1-5	-	TGTGCCAGCAGTACCCTAACCTATCAGCCCCAGCATTTT	CASSTLTYQPQHF